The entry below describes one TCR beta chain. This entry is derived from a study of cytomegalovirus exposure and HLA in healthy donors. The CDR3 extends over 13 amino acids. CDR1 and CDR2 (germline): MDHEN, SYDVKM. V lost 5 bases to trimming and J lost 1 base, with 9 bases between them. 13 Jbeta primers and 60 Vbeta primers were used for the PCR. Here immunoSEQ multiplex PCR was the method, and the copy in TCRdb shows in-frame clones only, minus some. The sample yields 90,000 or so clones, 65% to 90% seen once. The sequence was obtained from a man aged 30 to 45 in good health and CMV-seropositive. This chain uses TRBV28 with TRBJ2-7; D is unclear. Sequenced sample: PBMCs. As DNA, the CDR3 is TGTGCCAGCAGTGTGGGCCCATCCTACGAGCAGTACTTC. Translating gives CASSVGPSYEQYF.